These T cell receptor beta chains were read from a single sample in a study of blood T cell repertoires in COVID-19. Assay used: immunoSEQ multiplex PCR; TCRdb lists only in-frame clones, some missing. The sample shows 27,000 or so clones, about 91% of them seen only once. Sequencing was carried out using peripheral blood. Every receptor here comes from a human donor with active COVID-19. The donor label of this sample is uncertain. Both conserved end residues are trimmed from each CDR3. The order of the fields is J gene, V gene, CDR3 protein.

J: TRBJ2-7; V: TRBV28; CDR3: ASSLVGYLGGEQY
J: TRBJ1-3; V: TRBV5-6; CDR3: ASSLGGAGSGNTIY
J: TRBJ2-2; V: TRBV6-6; CDR3: ASHSGRGAGELF
J: TRBJ1-6; V: TRBV28; CDR3: ASSLRGGPYNSPLH
J: TRBJ2-3; V: TRBV9; CDR3: ASSTSRGSPTDTQY
J: TRBJ2-6; V: TRBV4-3; CDR3: ASSQVYGTGVSGANVLT
J: TRBJ2-7; V: TRBV3-1/TRBV3-2; CDR3: ASSPSSQGYEQY
J: TRBJ2-5; V: TRBV6-1; CDR3: ASREGTDQETQY
J: TRBJ2-5; V: TRBV6-5; CDR3: ASSYSIRDSGETQY
J: TRBJ2-7; V: TRBV30; CDR3: AWSPASEQY
J: TRBJ2-7; V: TRBV3-1/TRBV3-2; CDR3: ASSQIQGVSEQY
J: TRBJ2-5; V: TRBV27; CDR3: ASSSLTSGREDQY
J: TRBJ2-5; V: TRBV3-1/TRBV3-2; CDR3: ASSQDHLAGRETQY
J: TRBJ2-5; V: TRBV19; CDR3: ASSKGTGITWETQY
J: TRBJ2-7; V: TRBV3-1/TRBV3-2; CDR3: ASSQLLERYEQY
J: TRBJ2-1; V: TRBV7-2; CDR3: ASSPDWEQF
J: TRBJ2-7; V: TRBV7-7; CDR3: ASSPIPLREQY
J: TRBJ2-7; V: TRBV30; CDR3: AWRRGQAVYEQY
J: TRBJ1-6; V: TRBV10-2; CDR3: ASRITQGARNSPLH